This T cell receptor beta chain was recorded in a study of T cells after yellow fever vaccination. Notes on this clonotype: Its matching antigen is unknown. An end of the junction does not agree with germline; a read error may underlie this.

Overall study findings and caveats: Once the booster was given, most primary-vaccination clones reappeared, at approximately 97% for CD4 and over 75% for CD8. Any FACS-sorted repertoire could hold abundant clonotypes that contaminate it from the bulk population.

This CDR3 region has 18 residues. Germline values: CDR1 SGHKS, CDR2 YYEKEE (reference sequence). The TCR cDNA carried a universal primer site and UMIs from 5'RACE template switching. Each CDR3 protein gets one entry after TCRdb re-called the 5' RACE reads with MiXCR. In the table there are fewer than 650,000 distinct CDR3 sequences, 21% of which are singletons. The TCR sequence derives from a man between 18 and 35 years old who received the YFV17D yellow fever vaccine. The sequences come from PBMCs, collected 20 to 25 days after the first yellow fever vaccination. The rearrangement uses TRBV5-5 and TRBJ2-2; D may be TRBD1 (6 bases). This chain's CDR3 is CASTLVVQGIGSTGELFF. CDR3 bases: TGTGCCAGCACCTTGGTAGTACAGGGAATTGGATCTACCGGGGAGCTGTTTTTT.